This T cell receptor (beta chain) was sequenced in a study of shared clonotypes between healthy human individuals. The CDR3 runs to 14 residues. V was pared by 3 bases and J by 4 bases, with 13 bases between. CDR1 and CDR2 from the germline V gene are KGHSH and LQKENI. Concerning this clone itself: Other DNA sequences in the same sample also yield this CDR3.

Here immunoSEQ multiplex PCR was the method, and the copy in TCRdb shows in-frame clones only, minus some. The sample yields approximately 1.5 million clones, around 98% seen once. This chain joins TRBV18 and TRBJ2-7; a weak D match, TRBD2 (6 bases). Sequenced sample: naive CD4+ T cells sorted from blood. The subset was: CD45RA+ positively selected. The origin of this receptor is a man aged 25-45 years in good health. This chain's CDR3 is CASSPPGLTYEQYF. CDR3 coding DNA: TGTGCCAGCTCACCTCCGGGACTGACTTACGAGCAGTACTTC.